These 23 T cell receptor beta chains originate from one sample sequenced in a study of radiation and T cells in renal cell carcinoma. Produced via immunoSEQ multiplex PCR; TCRdb's table is partial and in-frame only. The sample shows about 77,000 clones, over 65% of them seen only once. Time point reported: blood 4 weeks post-SBRT, at nephrectomy. The treatment was: 15 Gy SBRT to primary tumor, nephrectomy 4 weeks later. Sequenced here: blood, sampled from a patient whose treatment included radiotherapy and nephrectomy. These receptors were taken from a woman in her sixties or seventies with renal cell carcinoma.

This clone was detected only a few times. The CDR3 DNA sequence: TGTGCCAGCAGTCCAGGGGGCCCCTATGGGAATGAGCAGTTCTTC. Protein sequence: CASSPGGPYGNEQFF. J is TRBJ2-1 and V is TRBV27; 8 bases match TRBD1. Trimming cost V 5 bases and J 7 bases; bases outside gene matches: 10. CDR1 and CDR2 (germline): MNHEY, SMNVEV (reference sequence). The CDR3 extends over 15 amino acids.

The chain combines TRBV5-8 with TRBJ1-4; tentative D call: TRBD1 (5 bases). V lost 4 bases to trimming and J lost 3 bases, with 10 bases between them. Germline values: CDR1 SGHTS, CDR2 YDEGEE. This CDR3 region has 14 residues. CDR3 loop: CASSGPGSNEKLFF. CDR3 nucleotides: TGTGCCAGCAGCGGACCAGGGTCTAATGAAAAACTGTTTTTT.

The V call is TRBV27, the J call TRBJ2-3; D assignment may be TRBD1 or TRBD2 (6 bases each). Germline V gene lookup returns CDR1 MNHEY and CDR2 SMNVEV (reference sequence). The ends were cut back, 5 bases at V and 2 bases at J, with 17 bases in the middle. The CDR3 loop spans 16 amino acids. The CDR3 sequence is CASSLTGDIDTDTQYF. The CDR3 bases are TGTGCCAGCAGTCTCACGGGGGACATCGACACAGATACGCAGTATTTT.

The chain uses TRBV7-9 and TRBJ2-1; D is uncertain. Per germline, CDR1 SEHNR and CDR2 FQNEAQ (reference sequence). Between the trimmed V and J ends, which lost 1 base and 10 bases, there was a span of 8 bases. The CDR3 runs to 12 residues. The DNA for the CDR3 is TGTGCCAGCAGCTTAGATTATGGGGAGCAGTTCTTC. It translates to CASSLDYGEQFF. Based on the CDR3 plus reference TRBV7-9 and TRBJ2-1, the full variable domain is DTGVSQNPRHKITKRGQNVTFRCDPISEHNRLYWYRQTLGQGPEFLTYFQNEAQLEKSRLLSDRFSAERPKGSFSTLEIQRTEQGDSAMYLCASSLDYGEQFFGPGTRLTVL.

This rearrangement joins TRBV12-5 to TRBJ2-6; no definite D call. The CDR3 is 15 amino acids. Germline lookup yields CDR1 LGHNT and CDR2 FRNRAP. V shed 8 bases and J shed 0 bases, with 11 bases lying between them. The CDR3 coding sequence is TGTGCTAGTTCGTGGTATGGCTCTGGGGCCAACGTCCTGACTTTC. Its protein product is CASSWYGSGANVLTF.

CDR3 residues: CASSSSGNRAPYEQYF. The DNA for the CDR3 is TGTGCCAGCAGCTCGAGCGGGAACAGGGCCCCCTACGAGCAGTACTTC. The chain is built from TRBV11-2 and TRBJ2-7; TRBD2 might be the D (7 bases). Per germline, CDR1 SGHAT and CDR2 FQNNGV. This CDR3 is built from 16 residues. V was clipped by 4 bases and J by 2 bases, with 18 bases between them.

J is TRBJ2-3 and V is TRBV2, with D perhaps TRBD1 or TRBD2 (5 bases each). V lost 6 bases to trimming and J lost 2 bases, with 18 bases between them. The CDR3 totals 16 residues. CDR1 and CDR2 (germline): SNHLY, FYNNEI. The CDR3 region has the DNA TGTGCCAGCAGGGGATATACTAGGGACCCCACAGATACGCAGTATTTT. Its translation is CASRGYTRDPTDTQYF.

The CDR3 here is CASSLAQGAAVEAFF. DNA for the CDR3: TGTGCCAGCAGCTTAGCGCAAGGGGCCGCGGTTGAAGCTTTCTTT. The rearrangement links TRBV7-9 to TRBJ1-1, with D perhaps TRBD1 (5 bases). The CDR3 contains 15 residues. Germline V gene sequence: CDR1 SEHNR, CDR2 FQNEAQ (reference sequence). Trimming cost V 0 bases and J 7 bases, with 15 bases left between them.

The gene calls are TRBV18 and TRBJ2-5, with D perhaps matching TRBD2 (7 bases). V lost 0 bases, J lost 5 bases, and 13 bases lay in between. Germline loops: CDR1 KGHSH, CDR2 LQKENI. The CDR3 has 15 residues. The CDR3 spells CASSPPGGRRETQYF. In nucleotides, the CDR3 is TGTGCCAGCTCACCACCGGGGGGGCGCAGGGAGACCCAGTACTTC.

This clone appeared a few times. V usage is TRBV7-9 and J usage is TRBJ2-2, with 9 bases matching TRBD2. J was trimmed by 4 bases and V by 2 bases; bases with no gene match: 8. Germline CDR1 is SEHNR and CDR2 is FQNEAQ (reference sequence). The CDR3 spans 17 residues. The CDR3 region has the DNA TGTGCCAGCAGCTTACTGGCGGGAGGGCCGGTCACCGGGGAGCTGTTTTTT. Translating it yields CASSLLAGGPVTGELFF.

The rearrangement links TRBV27 to TRBJ2-7; 7 bases are a match to TRBD2. Trimming at V came to 2 bases and at J to 7 bases, leaving 5 bases not matched to a gene. The CDR3 runs 13 residues. Germline CDR1 MNHEY, CDR2 SMNVEV (reference sequence). This CDR3 reads CASSLERDYEQYF. CDR3 nucleotide sequence: TGTGCCAGCAGTTTAGAAAGGGACTATGAGCAGTACTTC.

This clone showed up just a few times. The rearrangement uses TRBV5-4 and TRBJ2-7; 15 bases map to TRBD2. CDR3 length: 15 amino acids. J was trimmed by 4 bases and V by 3 bases; bases with no gene match: 2. Germline V gene sequence: CDR1 SGHNT, CDR2 YYREEE (reference sequence). The CDR3, as DNA: TGTGCCAGCAGCTCGGGACTAGCGGGGGGTTACGAGCAGTACTTC. Protein product: CASSSGLAGGYEQYF.

This chain connects TRBV5-4 to TRBJ2-7; D may be TRBD1 or TRBD2 (5 bases each). V lost 4 bases and J lost 1, with 18 bases in between. Looked up from germline, CDR1 is SGHNT and CDR2 is YYREEE (reference sequence). CDR3 length: 16 residues. DNA of the CDR3: TGTGCCAGCAGCCTTGGGACGGGGTCGGTTTCCTACGAGCAGTACTTC. Its translation is CASSLGTGSVSYEQYF.

Here the CDR3 DNA reads TGTGCCAGCAGCCAAGATTTGCCACAGCCCTATGGCTACACCTTC. This sequence encodes CASSQDLPQPYGYTF. The V gene is TRBV4-2, the J gene TRBJ1-2; D remains ambiguous. This CDR3 is 15 amino acids long. Trimming shortened V by 0 bases and J by 4 bases, and 12 bases separated the two germline ends. Germline loops: CDR1 LGHNA, CDR2 YNFKEQ.

In this sample, this clone turned up once. The chain recombines TRBV21-1 with TRBJ2-5. TRBV21-1 is a known pseudogene. This CDR3 contains 14 residues. The chain's CDR3 is CASSKVGREETQYF. In DNA form, the CDR3 reads TGTGCCAGCAGCAAAGTAGGTAGAGAAGAGACCCAGTACTTC.

This clone was found a few times. The chain couples TRBV7-2 to TRBJ2-7, with 10 nucleotides matching TRBD1. From germline, CDR1 is SGHTA and CDR2 FQGNSA. The CDR3 has 15 residues. The V gene end was trimmed by 5 bases and the J gene end by 3 bases; junction bases not matched to a gene: 7. The CDR3 region is CASSTQTGGVYEQYF. CDR3 bases: TGTGCCAGCAGCACTCAGACAGGGGGCGTCTACGAGCAGTACTTC.

V and J are TRBV27 and TRBJ1-2, with 8 bases lining up with TRBD1. Per germline, CDR1 MNHEY and CDR2 SMNVEV (reference sequence). Unmatched junction bases numbered 10, after V lost 3 bases and J lost 4 bases. The CDR3 extends over 16 amino acids. CDR3 region: CASSFLPPDRGYGYTF. The CDR3 nucleotides are TGTGCCAGCAGTTTTCTCCCGCCCGACAGGGGCTATGGCTACACCTTC.

This chain connects TRBV5-4 to TRBJ2-2; perhaps TRBD1 as D (5 bases). Germline CDR1 SGHNT, CDR2 YYREEE (reference sequence). The CDR3 has 14 amino acids. V was cut by 2 bases and J by 7 bases, with 12 bases left in between. For the CDR3, the DNA is TGTGCCAGCAGCTTTTCCAGGGATGGCGGGGAGCTGTTTTTT. Residues: CASSFSRDGGELFF.

This clone was observed a handful of times. The chain is built from TRBV5-6 and TRBJ1-1; no reliable D call. Trimming removed 0 bases from V and 0 bases from J, with 9 bases in between. The V gene's germline CDR1 is SGHDT and CDR2 YYEEEE. The CDR3 has 15 residues. CDR3 nucleotide sequence: TGTGCCAGCAGCTTGGGGGTAGGACTGAACACTGAAGCTTTCTTT. This gives the protein CASSLGVGLNTEAFF.

The chain links TRBV6-1 to TRBJ1-2; 8 bases are shared with TRBD1. The germline CDR1 and CDR2 sequences are MNHNS and SASEGT. This CDR3 spans 13 amino acids. V was pared by 8 bases and J by 8 bases, with 10 bases of the junction left unmatched. CDR3 amino acids: CASLFRGPGGYTF. CDR3 nucleotide sequence: TGTGCCAGCCTCTTCAGGGGGCCCGGGGGCTACACCTTC.

This sequence joins TRBV7-2 and TRBJ2-5, with 13 bases lining up with TRBD2. This CDR3 contains 18 residues. The junction had 9 bases not matched to a gene; V was cut back by 1 base and J by 4 bases. The V gene's germline CDR1 is SGHTA and CDR2 FQGNSA. The DNA of the CDR3 is TGTGCCAGCAGCTTAGGGGTACTAGCGGGGGGGCCAATAGAGACCCAGTACTTC. Its protein product is CASSLGVLAGGPIETQYF.

The chain couples TRBV19 to TRBJ2-3, with 7 bases lining up with TRBD2. The CDR3 length is 14 residues. Losses at the gene ends were 7 bases for V and 0 bases for J; bases not matched to a gene: 4. Germline V gene data show CDR1 as LNHDA and CDR2 as SQIVND (reference sequence). This CDR3 reads CASNRAGSTDTQYF. The CDR3 DNA sequence: TGTGCCAGTAACCGAGCGGGGAGCACAGATACGCAGTATTTT. The whole variable domain, filled in from reference TRBV19 and TRBJ2-3, reads DGGITQSPKYLFRKEGQNVTLSCEQNLNHDAMYWYRQDPGQGLRLIYYSQIVNDFQKGDIAEGYSVSREKKESFPLTVTSAQKNPTAFYLCASNRAGSTDTQYFGPGTRLTVL.

The chain has TRBV19 and TRBJ1-2; 7 bases are shared with TRBD1. The CDR3 runs to 15 residues. CDR1 and CDR2 (germline): LNHDA, SQIVND (reference sequence). J was trimmed by 7 bases and V by 4 bases; bases with no gene match: 12. The CDR3 DNA is TGTGCCAGTAGTAAGGTGAAGGGGGCGCGGGTTGGCTACACCTTC. It codes for CASSKVKGARVGYTF. Full variable domain (outside the CDR3, taken from reference TRBV19 and TRBJ1-2): DGGITQSPKYLFRKEGQNVTLSCEQNLNHDAMYWYRQDPGQGLRLIYYSQIVNDFQKGDIAEGYSVSREKKESFPLTVTSAQKNPTAFYLCASSKVKGARVGYTFGSGTRLTVV.